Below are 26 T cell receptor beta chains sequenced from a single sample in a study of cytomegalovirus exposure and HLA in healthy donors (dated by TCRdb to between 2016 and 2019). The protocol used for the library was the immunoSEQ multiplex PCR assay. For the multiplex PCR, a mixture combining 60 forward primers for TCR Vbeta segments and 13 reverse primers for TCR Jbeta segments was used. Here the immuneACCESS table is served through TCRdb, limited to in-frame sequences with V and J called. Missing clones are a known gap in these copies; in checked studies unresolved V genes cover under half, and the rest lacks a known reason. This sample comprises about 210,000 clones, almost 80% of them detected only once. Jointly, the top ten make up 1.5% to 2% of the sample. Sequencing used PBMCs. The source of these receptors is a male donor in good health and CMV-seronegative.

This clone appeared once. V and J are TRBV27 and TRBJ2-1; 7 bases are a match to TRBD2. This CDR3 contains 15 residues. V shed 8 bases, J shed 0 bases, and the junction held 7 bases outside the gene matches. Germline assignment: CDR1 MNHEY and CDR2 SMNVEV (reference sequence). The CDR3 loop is CASRLLAVSYNEQFF. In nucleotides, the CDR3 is TGTGCCAGCCGCCTCCTAGCGGTCTCCTACAATGAGCAGTTCTTC.

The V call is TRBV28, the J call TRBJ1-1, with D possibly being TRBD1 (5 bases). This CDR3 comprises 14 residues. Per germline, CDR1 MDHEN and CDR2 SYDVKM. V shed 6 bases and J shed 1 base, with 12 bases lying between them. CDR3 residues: CASRSGGRNTEAFF. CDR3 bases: TGTGCCAGCAGGTCGGGGGGTAGGAACACTGAAGCTTTCTTT.

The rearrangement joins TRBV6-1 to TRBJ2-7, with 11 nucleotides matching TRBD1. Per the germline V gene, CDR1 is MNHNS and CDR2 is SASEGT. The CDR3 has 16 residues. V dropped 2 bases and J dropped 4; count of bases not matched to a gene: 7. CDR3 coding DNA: TGTGCCAGCAGTGAATTTAAAGGGACAGGGGGTTACGAGCAGTACTTC. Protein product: CASSEFKGTGGYEQYF.

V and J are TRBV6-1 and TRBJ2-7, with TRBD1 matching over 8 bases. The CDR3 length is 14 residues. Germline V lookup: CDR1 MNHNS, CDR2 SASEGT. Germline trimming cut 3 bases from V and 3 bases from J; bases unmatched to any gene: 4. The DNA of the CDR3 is TGTGCCAGCAGTGAGGACAGGGTTTACTACGAGCAGTACTTC. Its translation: CASSEDRVYYEQYF.

Here the CDR3 reads CASSSLTSGRADDTQYF. In DNA form, the CDR3 reads TGTGCCAGCAGCTCGCTAACTAGCGGGAGGGCCGATGATACGCAGTATTTT. The V and J genes are TRBV13 and TRBJ2-3; 13 nucleotides match TRBD2. The trim removed 4 bases at V and 6 bases at J, leaving 10 bases unmatched. This CDR3 contains 17 residues. In germline, CDR1 is PRHDT, CDR2 FYEKMQ (reference sequence).

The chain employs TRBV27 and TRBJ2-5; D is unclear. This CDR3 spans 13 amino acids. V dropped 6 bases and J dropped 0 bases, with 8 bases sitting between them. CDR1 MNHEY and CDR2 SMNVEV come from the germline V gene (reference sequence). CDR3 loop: CASRAVYQETQYF. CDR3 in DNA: TGTGCCAGCAGAGCCGTGTACCAAGAGACCCAGTACTTC.

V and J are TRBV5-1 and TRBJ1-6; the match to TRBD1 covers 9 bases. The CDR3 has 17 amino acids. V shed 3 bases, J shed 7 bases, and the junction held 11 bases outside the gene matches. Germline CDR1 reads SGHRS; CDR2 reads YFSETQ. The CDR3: CASSSDPSGTGNSPLHF. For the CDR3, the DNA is TGCGCCAGCAGCTCAGATCCATCCGGGACAGGGAATTCACCCCTCCACTTT.

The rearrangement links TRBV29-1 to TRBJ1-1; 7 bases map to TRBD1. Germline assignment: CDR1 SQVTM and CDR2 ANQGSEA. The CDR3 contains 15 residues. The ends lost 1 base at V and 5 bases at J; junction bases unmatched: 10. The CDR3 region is CSVEVIDRVHTEAFF. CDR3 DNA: TGCAGCGTTGAAGTAATCGACAGGGTTCATACTGAAGCTTTCTTT.

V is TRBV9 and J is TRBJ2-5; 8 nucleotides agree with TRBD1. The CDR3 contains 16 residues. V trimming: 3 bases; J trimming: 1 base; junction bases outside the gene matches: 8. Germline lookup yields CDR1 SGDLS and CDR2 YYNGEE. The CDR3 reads CASSATGGLVQETQYF. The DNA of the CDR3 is TGTGCCAGCAGCGCAACAGGGGGTCTGGTCCAAGAGACCCAGTACTTC.

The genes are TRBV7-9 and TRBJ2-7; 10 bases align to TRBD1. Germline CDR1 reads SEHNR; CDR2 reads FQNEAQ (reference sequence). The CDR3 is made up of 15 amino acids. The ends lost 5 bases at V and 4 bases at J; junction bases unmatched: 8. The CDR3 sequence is CASSPRQGAAYEQYF. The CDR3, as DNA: TGTGCCAGCAGCCCCCGACAGGGGGCGGCTTACGAGCAGTACTTC.

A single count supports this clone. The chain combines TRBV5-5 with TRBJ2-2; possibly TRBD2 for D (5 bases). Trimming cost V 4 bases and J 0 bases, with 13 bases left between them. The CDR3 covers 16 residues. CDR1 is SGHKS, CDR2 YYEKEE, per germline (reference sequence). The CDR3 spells CASSPGYSTNTGELFF. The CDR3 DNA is TGTGCCAGCAGCCCGGGGTACAGCACGAACACCGGGGAGCTGTTTTTT.

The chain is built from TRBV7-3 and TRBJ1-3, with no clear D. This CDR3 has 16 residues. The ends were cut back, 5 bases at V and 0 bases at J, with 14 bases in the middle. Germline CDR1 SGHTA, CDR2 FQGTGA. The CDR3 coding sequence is TGTGCCAGCAGCCTGACTCCTTCTAGCTCTGGAAACACCATATATTTT. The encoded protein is CASSLTPSSSGNTIYF.

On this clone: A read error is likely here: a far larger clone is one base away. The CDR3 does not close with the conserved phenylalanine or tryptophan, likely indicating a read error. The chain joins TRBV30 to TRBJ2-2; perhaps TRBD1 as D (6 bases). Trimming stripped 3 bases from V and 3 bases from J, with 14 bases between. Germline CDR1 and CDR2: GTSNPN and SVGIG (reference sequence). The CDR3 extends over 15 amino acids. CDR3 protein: CAWRDGAGDTGELFS. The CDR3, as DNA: TGTGCCTGGAGGGATGGGGCAGGGGACACCGGGGAGCTGTTTTCT.

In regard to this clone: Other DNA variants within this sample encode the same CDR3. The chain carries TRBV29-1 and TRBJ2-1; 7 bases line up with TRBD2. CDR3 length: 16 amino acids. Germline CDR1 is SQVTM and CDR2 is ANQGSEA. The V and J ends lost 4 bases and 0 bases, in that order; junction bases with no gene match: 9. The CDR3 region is CSVGGLGGSSYNEQFF. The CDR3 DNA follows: TGCAGCGTTGGGGGTCTGGGCGGGAGCTCCTACAATGAGCAGTTCTTC.

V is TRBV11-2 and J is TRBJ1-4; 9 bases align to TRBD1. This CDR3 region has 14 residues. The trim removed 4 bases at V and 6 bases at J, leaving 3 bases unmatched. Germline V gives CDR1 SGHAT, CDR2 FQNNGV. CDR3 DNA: TGTGCCAGCAGCTCGGGACAGGGTTATGAAAAACTGTTTTTT. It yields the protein CASSSGQGYEKLFF.

Written as DNA, the CDR3 is TGTGCCAGCAGCGTAGCTACGGAGGGAAGTTTCATGAACACTGAAGCTTTCTTT. Protein sequence: CASSVATEGSFMNTEAFF. This chain connects TRBV9 to TRBJ1-1; D unclear. Germline assignment: CDR1 SGDLS and CDR2 YYNGEE. Between the trimmed V and J ends, which lost 0 bases and 0 bases, there was a span of 18 bases. The CDR3 runs 18 residues.

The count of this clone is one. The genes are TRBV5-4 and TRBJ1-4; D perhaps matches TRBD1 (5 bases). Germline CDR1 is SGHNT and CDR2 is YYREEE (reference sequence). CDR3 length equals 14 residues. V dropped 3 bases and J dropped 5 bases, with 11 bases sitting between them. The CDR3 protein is CASSSGTLNEKLFF. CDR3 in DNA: TGTGCCAGCAGCTCCGGGACTCTCAATGAAAAACTGTTTTTT.

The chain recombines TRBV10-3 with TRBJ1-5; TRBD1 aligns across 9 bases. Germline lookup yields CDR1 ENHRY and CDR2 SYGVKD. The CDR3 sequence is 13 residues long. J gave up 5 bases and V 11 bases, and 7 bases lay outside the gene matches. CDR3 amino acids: CAVNRGRDQPQHF. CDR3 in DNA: TGTGCCGTTAACAGGGGGCGGGATCAGCCCCAGCATTTT.

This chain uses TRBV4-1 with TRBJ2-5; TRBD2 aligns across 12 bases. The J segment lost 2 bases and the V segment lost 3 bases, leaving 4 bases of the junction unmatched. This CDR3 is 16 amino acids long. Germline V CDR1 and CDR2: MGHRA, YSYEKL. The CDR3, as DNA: TGCGCCAGCAGCCAGGGGACTAGCGGGCAACAAGAGACCCAGTACTTC. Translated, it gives CASSQGTSGQQETQYF.

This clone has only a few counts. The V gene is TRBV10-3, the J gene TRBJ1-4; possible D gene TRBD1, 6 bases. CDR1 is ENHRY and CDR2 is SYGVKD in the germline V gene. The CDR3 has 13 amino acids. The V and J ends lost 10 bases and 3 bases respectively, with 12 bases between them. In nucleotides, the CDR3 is TGTGCCACTATGGGGGCAGCTAATGAAAAACTGTTTTTT. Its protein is CATMGAANEKLFF.

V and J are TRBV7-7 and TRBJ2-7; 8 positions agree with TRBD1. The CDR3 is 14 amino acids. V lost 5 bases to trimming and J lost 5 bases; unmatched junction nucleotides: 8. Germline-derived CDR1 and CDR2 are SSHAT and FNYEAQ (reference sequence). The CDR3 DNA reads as TGTGCCAGCAGCCCGACAGGGGATTACAACGAGCAGTACTTC. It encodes CASSPTGDYNEQYF.

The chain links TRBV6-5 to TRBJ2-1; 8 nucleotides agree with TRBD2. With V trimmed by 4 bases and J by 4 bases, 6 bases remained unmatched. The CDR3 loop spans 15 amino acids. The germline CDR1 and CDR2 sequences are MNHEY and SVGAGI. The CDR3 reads CASSFTSGTYNEQFF. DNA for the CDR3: TGTGCCAGCAGTTTCACTAGCGGAACTTACAATGAGCAGTTCTTC.

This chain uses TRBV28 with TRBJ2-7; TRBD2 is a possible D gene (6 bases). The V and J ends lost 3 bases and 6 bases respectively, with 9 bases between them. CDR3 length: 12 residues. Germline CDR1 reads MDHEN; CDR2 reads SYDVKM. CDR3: CASSFRLGEQYF. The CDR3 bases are TGTGCCAGCAGTTTCCGACTAGGCGAGCAGTACTTC.

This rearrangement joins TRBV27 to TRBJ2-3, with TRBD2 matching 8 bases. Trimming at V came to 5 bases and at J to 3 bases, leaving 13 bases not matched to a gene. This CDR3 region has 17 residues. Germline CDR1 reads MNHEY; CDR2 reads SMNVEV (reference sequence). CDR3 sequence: CASSPLRGGRLTDTQYF. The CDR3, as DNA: TGTGCCAGCAGTCCCCTACGGGGGGGGCGTTTAACAGATACGCAGTATTTT.

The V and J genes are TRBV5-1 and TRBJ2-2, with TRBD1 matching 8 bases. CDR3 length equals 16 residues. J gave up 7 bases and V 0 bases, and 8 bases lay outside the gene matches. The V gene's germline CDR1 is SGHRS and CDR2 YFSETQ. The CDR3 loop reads CASSLVPQGANGELFF. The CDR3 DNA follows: TGCGCCAGCAGCTTGGTCCCCCAGGGGGCAAACGGGGAGCTGTTTTTT.

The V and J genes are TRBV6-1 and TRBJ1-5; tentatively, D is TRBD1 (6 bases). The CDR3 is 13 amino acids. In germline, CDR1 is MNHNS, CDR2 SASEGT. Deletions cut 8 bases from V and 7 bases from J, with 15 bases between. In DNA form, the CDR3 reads TGTGCCAGCGGGGGACATGATGGACAGCCCCAGCATTTT. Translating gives CASGGHDGQPQHF.